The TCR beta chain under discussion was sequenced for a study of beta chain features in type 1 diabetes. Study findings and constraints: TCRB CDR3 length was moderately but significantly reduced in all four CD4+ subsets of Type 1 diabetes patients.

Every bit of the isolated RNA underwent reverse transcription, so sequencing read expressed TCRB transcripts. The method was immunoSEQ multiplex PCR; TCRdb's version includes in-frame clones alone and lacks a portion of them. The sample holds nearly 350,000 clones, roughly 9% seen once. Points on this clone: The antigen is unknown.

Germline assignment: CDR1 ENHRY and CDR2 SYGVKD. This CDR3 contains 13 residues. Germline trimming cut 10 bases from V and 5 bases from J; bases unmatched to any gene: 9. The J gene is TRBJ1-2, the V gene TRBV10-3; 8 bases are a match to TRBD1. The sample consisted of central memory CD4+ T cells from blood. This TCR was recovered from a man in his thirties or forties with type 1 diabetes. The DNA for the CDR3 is TGTGCCAGCGGACAGGGTTTCTCTTATGGCTACACCTTC. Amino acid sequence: CASGQGFSYGYTF.